These 17 T cell receptor beta chains originate from one sample sequenced in a study of T cells in localized non-small cell lung cancer. TCRdb keeps only in-frame clones here, not all; method: immunoSEQ multiplex PCR. Of about 28,000 clones in the sample, about nine tenths are singletons; the top ten hold about 1.1%. The material was peripheral blood, obtained before any cancer treatment. All receptors come from a woman aged 35 to 70 with stage I lung adenocarcinoma.

The chain recombines TRBV2 with TRBJ1-4, with D uncertain. Deletions cut 4 bases from V and 1 base from J, with 19 bases between. CDR1 and CDR2 (germline): SNHLY, FYNNEI. This CDR3 contains 18 residues. The CDR3 bases are TGTGCCAGCAGTGGGAATCGTCGATCGGGGATAACTAATGAAAAACTGTTTTTT. It is translated as CASSGNRRSGITNEKLFF.

This rearrangement joins TRBV7-9 to TRBJ2-1, with a tentative D call TRBD2 (6 bases). V was clipped by 7 bases and J by 7 bases, with 20 bases between them. This CDR3 spans 15 amino acids. Germline assignment: CDR1 SEHNR and CDR2 FQNEAQ (reference sequence). The CDR3 protein is CASTPSEGPGNEQFF. The CDR3 DNA reads as TGTGCCAGCACCCCTAGCGAGGGGCCCGGGAATGAGCAGTTCTTC.

The chain recombines TRBV21-1 with TRBJ1-4. TRBV21-1 constitutes a pseudogene. The CDR3 consists of 15 residues. This CDR3 reads CASRLKDPHSKKLFF. The CDR3 DNA reads TGTGCCAGCAGACTTAAGGACCCGCATTCGAAAAAACTGTTTTTT.

The chain links TRBV5-4 to TRBJ1-2, with D unresolved. CDR3 length: 13 residues. V was cut by 3 bases and J by 1 base, with 7 bases left in between. CDR1 SGHNT and CDR2 YYREEE come from the germline V gene (reference sequence). The CDR3 loop reads CASSSRFNYGYTF. The DNA of the CDR3 is TGTGCCAGCAGCTCCAGATTTAACTATGGCTACACCTTC.

This clone has a handful of counts. The rearrangement uses TRBV7-9 and TRBJ2-2, with 11 bases matching TRBD1. Germline CDR1 SEHNR, CDR2 FQNEAQ (reference sequence). Trimming took 2 bases from V and 4 from J; bases not matched to a gene: 12. This CDR3 has 19 amino acids. The CDR3 DNA reads as TGTGCCAGCAGCTTAAGCGGAGGACAGGGGGCGGTAAGCACCGGGGAGCTGTTTTTT. This encodes CASSLSGGQGAVSTGELFF.

The V and J genes are TRBV19 and TRBJ1-5; TRBD1 is a possible D gene (5 bases). In germline, CDR1 is LNHDA, CDR2 SQIVND (reference sequence). V dropped 1 base and J dropped 4 bases, with 8 bases sitting between them. The CDR3 length is 14 residues. CDR3 amino acids: CASSIVTANQPQHF. Written as DNA, the CDR3 is TGTGCCAGTAGTATAGTGACAGCTAATCAGCCCCAGCATTTT.

In this sample, this clone turned up a few times. V is TRBV7-9 and J is TRBJ2-7; TRBD1 agrees at 11 bases. Germline assignment: CDR1 SEHNR and CDR2 FQNEAQ (reference sequence). The trim removed 3 bases at V and 3 bases at J, leaving 7 bases unmatched. This CDR3 is built from 16 residues. The CDR3: CASSFLPGQGDYEQYF. The CDR3 bases are TGTGCCAGCAGCTTCCTCCCGGGACAGGGGGACTACGAGCAGTACTTC.

The gene calls are TRBV15 and TRBJ2-3; 10 nucleotides agree with TRBD2. Germline CDR1 and CDR2: LNHNV and YYDKDF (reference sequence). This CDR3 contains 16 residues. The ends lost 0 bases at V and 2 bases at J; junction bases unmatched: 2. The CDR3 here is CATSRDGLAATDTQYF. DNA for the CDR3: TGTGCCACCAGCAGAGATGGACTAGCGGCCACAGATACGCAGTATTTT.

This sequence joins TRBV6-1 and TRBJ2-3, with TRBD1 matching over 10 bases. The CDR3 contains 13 residues. Trimming cost V 6 bases and J 5 bases; bases outside gene matches: 2. CDR1 MNHNS and CDR2 SASEGT come from the germline V gene. CDR3 residues: CASRDRGGDTQYF. CDR3 nucleotides: TGTGCCAGCAGGGACAGGGGGGGAGATACGCAGTATTTT.

This rearrangement joins TRBV7-9 to TRBJ2-3; TRBD2 is a possible D gene (5 bases). Between the trimmed V and J ends, which lost 1 base and 4 bases, there was a span of 12 bases. Germline loops: CDR1 SEHNR, CDR2 FQNEAQ (reference sequence). The CDR3 length is 15 residues. CDR3 nucleotide sequence: TGTGCCAGCAGCTTAGGGAGGTCCGGTGCAGATACGCAGTATTTT. Its protein is CASSLGRSGADTQYF.

The chain recombines TRBV5-4 with TRBJ1-1, with a tentative D call TRBD1 (6 bases). This CDR3 comprises 13 residues. Germline V gene sequence: CDR1 SGHNT, CDR2 YYREEE (reference sequence). Trimming cost V 3 bases and J 10 bases, with 16 bases left between them. The CDR3: CASSSPRGGLAFF. Written as DNA, the CDR3 is TGTGCCAGCAGCTCCCCGCGGGGGGGCCTAGCTTTCTTT.

The V and J genes are TRBV7-9 and TRBJ2-1; 9 bases agree with TRBD1. The junction had 9 bases not matched to a gene; V was cut back by 8 bases and J by 10 bases. The germline V gene has CDR1 SEHNR and CDR2 FQNEAQ (reference sequence). The CDR3 extends over 13 amino acids. The CDR3 is CASSSQGAWEQFF. Here the CDR3 DNA reads TGTGCCAGCTCATCACAGGGGGCATGGGAGCAGTTCTTC.

CDR3 amino acids: CASSLAEYEQYF. The CDR3 DNA reads as TGTGCCAGCAGCTTAGCAGAATACGAGCAGTACTTC. The chain links TRBV7-2 to TRBJ2-7; D unclear. Deletions cut 0 bases from V and 4 bases from J, with 4 bases between. This CDR3 is 12 amino acids long. The V gene's germline CDR1 is SGHTA and CDR2 FQGNSA.

The rearrangement links TRBV11-2 to TRBJ2-7, with 10 bases identical to TRBD1. The CDR3 runs to 14 residues. V gave up 5 bases and J gave up 4 bases; unmatched junction bases: 5. Germline CDR1 is SGHAT and CDR2 is FQNNGV. CDR3 region: CASSQSGQGYEQYF. In nucleotides, the CDR3 is TGTGCCAGCAGCCAATCGGGACAGGGGTACGAGCAGTACTTC.

This sequence joins TRBV5-6 and TRBJ2-7; TRBD1 agrees at 7 bases. This CDR3 has 13 residues. With 3 bases clipped from V and 1 base from J, the junction kept 1 base outside the gene matches. Germline assignment: CDR1 SGHDT and CDR2 YYEEEE. The CDR3 region is CASSSGQSYEQYF. The CDR3 DNA reads as TGTGCCAGCAGCTCGGGACAGTCCTACGAGCAGTACTTC.

This chain uses TRBV5-1 with TRBJ2-2; unclear D gene. The CDR3 is 13 amino acids. The V gene lost 4 bases and the J gene lost 3 bases, with 7 bases spanning the gap. Germline CDR1 and CDR2: SGHRS and YFSETQ. CDR3 protein: CASSQTDTGELFF. Written as DNA, the CDR3 is TGCGCCAGCAGCCAGACGGACACCGGGGAGCTGTTTTTT.

This clone has just one count. The chain employs TRBV30 and TRBJ1-5; TRBD1 matches 9 bases. CDR1 GTSNPN and CDR2 SVGIG come from the germline V gene (reference sequence). With V trimmed by 7 bases and J by 3 bases, 10 bases remained unmatched. This CDR3 contains 15 residues. The CDR3 DNA is TGTGCCTTGGGGCTTAGGACAGGGGTCAATCAGCCCCAGCATTTT. Translated, it gives CALGLRTGVNQPQHF.